This T cell receptor (beta chain) was identified during a study of identical twins. Notes on the study in general: Out-of-frame alpha sequences common to twins were enriched for low generation probability. The abundant beta clonotypes from cord blood had fewer insertions, and memory repertoires had none of this.

V shed 6 bases, J shed 9 bases, and the junction held 8 bases outside the gene matches. CDR3 length: 15 amino acids. TCRdb recomputed calls from the 5' RACE reads with MiXCR, one row per CDR3 protein. The sample carries about 720,000 distinct CDR3 sequences, less than 10% recorded once. This clonotype was seen many times. Its antigen is unidentified. The data were also submitted as part of a second study, on yellow fever vaccine responses in identical twins.

This chain links TRBV12-3 or TRBV12-4 with TRBJ2-3; 14 nucleotides agree with TRBD2. This receptor was identified in a woman between 18 and 29 years old in good health. Material: PBMCs. CDR3 sequence (DNA): TGTGCCAGCAGCCCCTCGGGACTAGCGGGAGACACGCAGTATTTT. Encoded protein: CASSPSGLAGDTQYF.